Listed here are 18 T cell receptor beta chains from one sample, sequenced in a study of T cell changes during pregnancy in multiple sclerosis. The table came from immunoSEQ multiplex PCR; TCRdb's copy has only in-frame clones and leaves some out. Counted here are some 60,000 clones, around 87% occurring once; the ten biggest clones make up roughly 5.3%. The specimen was peripheral blood from another person, used as feeder cells. All receptors come from a human donor whose cells served as feeder cells for cultures in a pregnancy study.

In its sample, this clone was seen once. V usage is TRBV6-5 and J usage is TRBJ2-1, with TRBD1 as a possible D gene (5 bases). This CDR3 comprises 16 residues. The ends were cut back, 0 bases at V and 2 bases at J, with 11 bases in the middle. Germline V lookup: CDR1 MNHEY, CDR2 SVGAGI. The CDR3: CASSYSRQGPYNEQFF. The CDR3 DNA is TGTGCCAGCAGTTACTCGAGGCAGGGCCCCTACAATGAGCAGTTCTTC.

CDR3 sequence (DNA): TGTGCCAGCAGCGTAGAAGGGGCATCGGTAAGCGGCTACACCTTC. Encoded protein: CASSVEGASVSGYTF. The V gene is TRBV9, the J gene TRBJ1-2, with D perhaps TRBD1 (5 bases). From germline, CDR1 is SGDLS and CDR2 YYNGEE. CDR3 size: 15 residues. Trimming cost V 0 bases and J 8 bases, with 17 bases left between them.

V gene TRBV10-3 combines with J gene TRBJ1-2; TRBD1 agrees at 8 bases. CDR3 length: 16 amino acids. V shed 2 bases, J shed 2 bases, and the junction held 7 bases outside the gene matches. Germline CDR1 and CDR2: ENHRY and SYGVKD. This CDR3 is CAISEGRQGRNYGYTF. The DNA for the CDR3 is TGTGCCATCAGTGAGGGCAGACAGGGGCGGAACTATGGCTACACCTTC.

The chain links TRBV5-6 to TRBJ2-5; TRBD1 matches 7 bases. CDR1 and CDR2 from the germline V gene are SGHDT and YYEEEE. Losses at the gene ends were 4 bases for V and 3 bases for J; bases not matched to a gene: 6. CDR3 length: 14 residues. In DNA, the CDR3 is TGTGCCAGCAGCACCGGGACAGTGAAAGAGACCCAGTACTTC. It is translated as CASSTGTVKETQYF.

The chain has TRBV29-1 and TRBJ1-5; possibly TRBD1 for D (5 bases). The CDR3 loop spans 12 amino acids. Trimming left V 4 bases short and J 1 base short, with 5 bases between. The V gene's germline CDR1 is SQVTM and CDR2 ANQGSEA. The CDR3 sequence is CSVGGSNQPQHF. The CDR3, as DNA: TGCAGCGTTGGGGGGAGCAATCAGCCCCAGCATTTT.

The chain has TRBV5-1 and TRBJ1-2; 8 bases are a match to TRBD1. This CDR3 comprises 14 residues. Germline V gives CDR1 SGHRS, CDR2 YFSETQ. The ends lost 0 bases at V and 4 bases at J; junction bases unmatched: 2. The CDR3 coding sequence is TGCGCCAGCAGCTTGGCAACAGGGGGCTATGGCTACACCTTC. It yields the protein CASSLATGGYGYTF.

This clone showed up just once. The chain uses TRBV4-3 and TRBJ1-1; 8 bases agree with TRBD1. CDR1 and CDR2 from the germline V gene are LGHNA and YSLEER. Losses at the gene ends were 1 base for V and 0 bases for J; bases not matched to a gene: 4. The CDR3 is 16 amino acids. The chain's CDR3 is CASSQGPTGVNTEAFF. CDR3 nucleotide sequence: TGCGCCAGCAGCCAAGGCCCGACAGGGGTGAACACTGAAGCTTTCTTT.

This clone was seen only a few times. This chain links TRBV9 with TRBJ1-1, with D unresolved. Trimming stripped 0 bases from V and 2 bases from J, with 5 bases between. Germline assignment: CDR1 SGDLS and CDR2 YYNGEE. The CDR3 runs to 13 residues. CDR3 in DNA: TGTGCCAGCAGCGTAGAGGAAAACACTGAAGCTTTCTTT. This codes for CASSVEENTEAFF.

The chain's CDR3 is CASSVAFGSLTDTQYF. CDR3 coding DNA: TGTGCCAGTTCGGTCGCGTTTGGCTCCCTCACAGATACGCAGTATTTT. The chain carries TRBV27 and TRBJ2-3; D is undetermined. V lost 9 bases to trimming and J lost 2 bases, with 21 bases between them. The germline gives CDR1 MNHEY, CDR2 SMNVEV (reference sequence). The CDR3 length is 16 residues.

A few counts support this clone. V usage is TRBV6-5 and J usage is TRBJ1-6; no definite D call. Germline values: CDR1 MNHEY, CDR2 SVGAGI. The ends were cut back, 4 bases at V and 7 bases at J, with 8 bases in the middle. The CDR3 is 13 amino acids. The CDR3 sequence is CASSSGMNSPLHF. The CDR3 DNA sequence: TGTGCCAGCAGTTCGGGGATGAATTCACCCCTCCACTTT.

This chain joins TRBV6-4 and TRBJ2-3, with D unclear. The CDR3 has 15 residues. The V end was cut by 0 bases, the J end by 1 base, with 8 bases between. Germline V CDR1 and CDR2: MRHNA, SNTAGT. The chain's CDR3 is CASSDSIGGTDTQYF. The CDR3 nucleotides read TGTGCCAGCAGTGACTCGATCGGAGGCACAGATACGCAGTATTTT.

The V and J genes are TRBV6-1 and TRBJ1-2; D not certain. The CDR3 totals 12 residues. The germline V gene has CDR1 MNHNS and CDR2 SASEGT. With 6 bases removed from V and 6 bases from J, the gap between germline ends came to 11 bases. The CDR3 sequence is CASRGGGNGYTF. For the CDR3, the DNA is TGTGCCAGCAGGGGCGGAGGGAATGGCTACACCTTC.

This chain connects TRBV4-2 to TRBJ1-3; tentatively, D is TRBD1 (6 bases). The CDR3 is made up of 14 amino acids. Trimming left V 4 bases short and J 2 bases short, with 9 bases between. Germline V CDR1 and CDR2: LGHNA, YNFKEQ. The CDR3 sequence: CASSRDTPGNTIYF. DNA of the CDR3: TGTGCCAGCAGCCGGGACACCCCTGGAAACACCATATATTTT.

The chain combines TRBV6-1 with TRBJ1-5; D is undetermined. Looked up from germline, CDR1 is MNHNS and CDR2 is SASEGT. The CDR3 is made up of 14 amino acids. Trimming took 4 bases from V and 6 from J, leaving 13 bases between them. The CDR3 DNA follows: TGTGCCAGCAGTGCCGCCCACAGCGCTCAGCCCCAGCATTTT. Translating gives CASSAAHSAQPQHF.

V and J are TRBV5-1 and TRBJ2-1; 8 nucleotides agree with TRBD2. V dropped 1 base and J dropped 6; count of bases not matched to a gene: 9. The germline CDR1 and CDR2 sequences are SGHRS and YFSETQ. The CDR3 has 16 amino acids. The CDR3: CASSLSQAGVVNEQFF. The DNA of the CDR3 is TGCGCCAGCAGCTTGTCTCAAGCGGGGGTGGTCAATGAGCAGTTCTTC.

This chain joins TRBV7-2 and TRBJ1-6, with 7 bases matching TRBD1. The germline V gene has CDR1 SGHTA and CDR2 FQGNSA. Trimming removed 1 base from V and 9 bases from J; junction bases left unmatched: 3. The CDR3 is 14 residues long. CDR3 sequence: CASSLEGARSPLHF. The CDR3 DNA reads TGTGCCAGCAGCTTAGAGGGGGCGCGTTCACCCCTCCACTTT.

This chain joins TRBV10-3 and TRBJ1-1; 9 nucleotides align to TRBD1. This CDR3 comprises 14 residues. Per germline, CDR1 ENHRY and CDR2 SYGVKD. V was pared by 10 bases and J by 2 bases, with 8 bases of the junction left unmatched. CDR3 coding DNA: TGTGCCACACAGGGGGCGCGGGGAAACACTGAAGCTTTCTTT. Amino acids: CATQGARGNTEAFF.

This chain joins TRBV18 and TRBJ2-2; 7 bases agree with TRBD1. The CDR3 contains 16 residues. CDR1 is KGHSH, CDR2 LQKENI, per germline. The trim removed 5 bases at V and 7 bases at J, leaving 13 bases unmatched. As DNA, the CDR3 is TGTGCCAGCTCATCGACACAGGGGAGCAGTGGCGGGGAGCTGTTTTTT. Translation gives CASSSTQGSSGGELFF.